Described below is a single T cell receptor beta chain sequence and its context. What it binds is unknown. Profiling relied on immunoSEQ multiplex PCR, and the TCRdb table lists in-frame clones only, not all of them. The table includes some 110,000 clones, around 86% detected once. The data were obtained in a study of cytomegalovirus exposure and HLA in healthy donors. Among the 120 or so subjects of the validation cohort, separate from the 666-subject first cohort, were the donors. Findings and limits, study-wide: Investigators reported about 160 TCR beta chains as tied to cytomegalovirus.

The germline V gene encodes CDR1 SNHLY and CDR2 FYNNEI. V was clipped by 2 bases and J by 8 bases, with 15 bases between them. The CDR3 has 14 residues. The TCR was taken from a man younger than 30 in good health and CMV-seronegative. The J gene is TRBJ1-2, the V gene TRBV2; possible D gene TRBD1, 5 bases. The sequenced material came from PBMCs. CDR3 sequence (DNA): TGTGCCAGCAGTGAAAACGGGGGAATAGGAGGCTACACCTTC. Residues: CASSENGGIGGYTF.